Presented here are 12 T cell receptor beta chains from one specimen sequenced in a study of blood T cells in healthy people across ages (dated by TCRdb to the mid-2010s). Libraries were made using 5' RACE. For sequencing, an Illumina HiSeq 2500 was employed. A second PCR of about 6 to 11 cycles was run with a J-beta primer mix and a sample-barcoded 5' primer. TCRdb took the public reads, trimmed them with fastp at Q25, ran MiXCR for clone calling and kept in-frame beta chains. Each CDR3 protein appears once, grouped with its most common genes and DNA. This sample lists around 1,600,000 distinct CDR3 sequences; 35% to 45% were detected once. In total, the top ten clones hold about 4.1% of the sample. Sequenced input: blood. All receptors come from a young woman in good health.

This chain joins TRBV4-2 and TRBJ2-1, with D tentatively TRBD1 or TRBD2 (5 bases each). CDR1 LGHNA and CDR2 YNFKEQ come from the germline V gene. Between the trimmed V and J ends, which lost 1 base and 0 bases, there was a span of 10 bases. This CDR3 has 16 residues. CDR3 sequence (DNA): TGTGCCAGCAGCCAAGGTGGGACGAACTCCTACAATGAGCAGTTCTTC. Its translation: CASSQGGTNSYNEQFF.

This clonotype was counted a single time. The chain uses TRBV4-3 and TRBJ2-5, with TRBD2 matching 8 bases. V trimming: 4 bases; J trimming: 11 bases; junction bases outside the gene matches: 21. The CDR3 consists of 17 residues. Germline CDR1 is LGHNA and CDR2 is YSLEER. In DNA form, the CDR3 reads TGCGCCAGCAGCCGAACCACGGCGGGGGGCCGACACAATGAGCAGTACTTC. It encodes CASSRTTAGGRHNEQYF.

V is TRBV12-3 or TRBV12-4 and J is TRBJ1-1, with a tentative D call TRBD1 (5 bases). Trimming took 6 bases from V and 4 from J, leaving 15 bases between them. The CDR3 consists of 14 residues. Here the CDR3 DNA reads TGTGCCAGCAGAAAAGGGGCGGGTAGCACTGAAGCTTTCTTT. Translation gives CASRKGAGSTEAFF.

This clonotype has just a few counts. The V gene is TRBV12-3 or TRBV12-4, the J gene TRBJ1-1; D remains unclear. CDR3 length: 12 residues. V lost 6 bases, J lost 5 bases, and 10 bases lay in between. The CDR3 sequence is CASRLAPTEAFF. CDR3 bases: TGTGCCAGCAGACTCGCCCCTACTGAAGCTTTCTTT.

The chain couples TRBV4-3 to TRBJ1-6, with D perhaps TRBD1 (5 bases). Trimming removed 0 bases at V and 0 bases at J, with 15 bases between. The CDR3 contains 19 residues. Germline loops: CDR1 LGHNA, CDR2 YSLEER. CDR3 loop: CASSQDRTGLSSYNSPLHF. CDR3 DNA: TGCGCCAGCAGCCAAGATCGAACAGGCTTGAGCTCCTATAATTCACCCCTCCACTTT.

J is TRBJ2-1 and V is TRBV6-1, with 10 bases that match TRBD2. Germline CDR1 is MNHNS and CDR2 is SASEGT. V was clipped by 10 bases and J by 9 bases; unmatched bases: 12. CDR3 length equals 14 residues. The CDR3, as DNA: TGTGCCACCAAAACGCGGGGACTAGCGAGTGAGCAGTTCTTC. Translated, it gives CATKTRGLASEQFF.

This clonotype showed up just a few times. The V gene is TRBV25-1, the J gene TRBJ2-4, with 9 bases aligning to TRBD2. The closer fit of TRBJ2-7 to the DNA end suggests the J call may be wrong. The CDR3 is 14 residues long. The germline V gene encodes CDR1 MGHDK and CDR2 SYGVNS. CDR3 DNA sequence: TGTGCCAGCAGTGCCGGACTAGCGTTTGGCGAGCAGTACTTC. This translates into CASSAGLAFGEQYF.

The sample holds a few counts of this clonotype. This sequence joins TRBV28 and TRBJ2-6, with unresolved D. Per the germline V gene, CDR1 is MDHEN and CDR2 is SYDVKM. CDR3 length: 15 residues. Trimming removed 6 bases at V and 0 bases at J, with 9 bases between. The CDR3, as DNA: TGTGCCAGCAGCCTCTGGGCCTCTGGGGCCAACGTCCTGACTTTC. This gives the protein CASSLWASGANVLTF.

This chain connects TRBV29-1 to TRBJ1-2; TRBD1 matches 9 bases. The V gene end was trimmed by 6 bases and the J gene end by 1 base; junction bases not matched to a gene: 3. This CDR3 has 13 amino acids. From germline, CDR1 is SQVTM and CDR2 ANQGSEA. CDR3 sequence reads: CSVEDRGNYGYTF. The CDR3 region has the DNA TGCAGCGTAGAGGACAGGGGTAACTATGGCTACACCTTC.

This sequence joins TRBV4-3 and TRBJ1-4; a weak D match, TRBD1 (6 bases). The germline V and J ends were trimmed by 10 bases and 5 bases, with 11 bases remaining between them. In germline, CDR1 is LGHNA, CDR2 YSLEER. The CDR3 spans 12 residues. The CDR3 sequence is CATRGPNEKLFF. DNA of the CDR3: TGCGCCACCAGGGGCCCCAATGAAAAACTGTTTTTT.

This clonotype was seen at least ten times. The chain links TRBV7-9 to TRBJ1-4; no definite D call. CDR1 and CDR2 from the germline V gene are SEHNR and FQNEAQ (reference sequence). The CDR3 loop spans 12 amino acids. Trimming removed 1 base at V and 8 bases at J, with 5 bases between. CDR3 sequence: CASSLVREKLFF. As DNA, the CDR3 is TGTGCCAGCAGCTTAGTTCGGGAAAAACTGTTTTTT.

The chain uses TRBV29-1 and TRBJ2-1, with no clear D. The CDR3 runs 11 residues. Germline CDR1 SQVTM, CDR2 ANQGSEA. Trimming removed 7 bases at V and 8 bases at J, with 12 bases between. CDR3 DNA: TGCAGCGCCCAGACCGGCTATGAGCAGTTCTTC. Its translation: CSAQTGYEQFF.